Included here is one T cell receptor (beta chain) sequence, with context. The CDR3 is 12 amino acids. Germline assignment: CDR1 MNHEY and CDR2 SVGAGI. The ends were cut back, 2 bases at V and 8 bases at J, with 9 bases in the middle. Source study methods: The authors estimated nucleated cell counts from reference gene primer amplification. Produced via immunoSEQ multiplex PCR; TCRdb's table is partial and in-frame only. V and J calls and clone size are copied from that table; D and trimming were computed from the DNA. The data contain more than 150,000 clones, roughly 94% of them singletons. Seattle's cohort entered during active infection and was followed longitudinally. The data are from a study of blood T cell repertoires in COVID-19. Study-wide background: Whether acute or convalescent, the COVID-19 samples came from the United States, Italy and Spain. PBMCs, B-cell-depleted T cells, or T cells were the source of the cDNA or gDNA that made up the material.

This TCR was recovered from a man aged 30 to 45 with COVID-19, enrolled during active disease. The chain links TRBV6-5 to TRBJ1-1, with D possibly TRBD1 on 6 matching bases. What was sequenced was peripheral blood. The CDR3 DNA follows: TGTGCCAGCAGTTACCTAGGGACAGAAGCTTTCTTT. Translation gives CASSYLGTEAFF.